A selection of T cell receptor beta chains follows, all from one sample in a study of patients and donors after allogeneic stem cell transplantation. TCRdb re-called the RT-PCR reads through MiXCR, storing one row per CDR3 protein. Of about 87,000 distinct CDR3 sequences listed, 4% to 5% are singletons. The sequenced sample consisted of blood, either unsorted or a sorted T cell fraction (not recorded which). All receptors come from a human donor who was either an allogeneic HSCT recipient or a stem cell or donor lymphocyte infusion donor (not recorded which). It is not recorded whose cells these are; they may come from a transplant donor. The conserved cysteine and the conserved F or W are not part of the CDR3 here. Each record gives: V gene, J gene, clone size, CDR3 protein. The listing skips clone size in some rows; elsewhere it reads once, few, many or a size class.

>TRBV6-2/TRBV6-3|TRBJ2-5|-
ASSYSAGLAGQETQY
>TRBV4-1|TRBJ2-1|many
ASSQKQSGPSYNEQF
>TRBV15|TRBJ1-4|many
ATSLAWAAATNEKLF
>TRBV7-8|TRBJ2-1|many
ASSLDRQGSYNEQF
>TRBV5-1|TRBJ2-3|few
ASSTLLAGGTDTQY
>TRBV5-6|TRBJ2-1|many
ASSLGTALGGDNEQF
>TRBV20-1|TRBJ1-3|-
SASLQDRNTIY
>TRBV12-3/TRBV12-4|TRBJ2-3|many
ASSPRTDTQY
>TRBV7-9|TRBJ1-4|many
ASSAGLENEKLF
>TRBV19|TRBJ1-1|-
ASSVSMNTEAF
>TRBV6-1|TRBJ2-3|-
ASSPPGQGTDTQY
>TRBV19|TRBJ1-5|many
ASAGTASNQPQH
>TRBV6-1|TRBJ2-2|many
ASMVGQNTGELF
>TRBV11-2|TRBJ2-2|many
ASRRTENTGELF
>TRBV20-1|TRBJ2-2|many
SARASNTGELF
>TRBV15|TRBJ1-5|few
ATSRAQVGGQPQH
>TRBV20-1|TRBJ2-7|many
SALAGGVYEQY
>TRBV11-2|TRBJ2-3|many
ASSPRLAGSTDTQY
>TRBV20-1|TRBJ2-5|many
SAEPQETQY
>TRBV3-1|TRBJ2-7|-
ASSRSSSGGYYEQY
>TRBV7-8|TRBJ1-5|many
ASSFGQINQPQH
>TRBV3-1|TRBJ2-1|many
ASSPGAVEGYNEQF
>TRBV3-1|TRBJ1-2|many
ASSPIGTPVYGYT
>TRBV6-1|TRBJ1-1|many
AGRKVATNTEAF
>TRBV5-1|TRBJ2-2|many
ASTLSRTGGTGELF
>TRBV28|TRBJ2-2|many
ASSGTRELF
>TRBV5-5|TRBJ1-5|-
ASSPSSGEPQH
>TRBV28|TRBJ2-2|many
ASSHAPWTSGRFTGELF
>TRBV7-2|TRBJ2-7|many
ASSFPHGGGFYEQY
>TRBV14|TRBJ1-1|many
ASSHAIGLGNTEAF
>TRBV5-6|TRBJ2-7|-
ASSRGTGYEQY
>TRBV7-8|TRBJ2-7|few
ASSLDSGGSYEQY
>TRBV9|TRBJ2-3|few
ASSVGLGEPSTDTQY
>TRBV3-1|TRBJ2-1|many
ASSQDGSGTYNEQF
>TRBV5-8|TRBJ2-7|few
ASSLGQGLSYEQY
>TRBV5-1|TRBJ2-5|few
ASSSSAGGPRTQY
>TRBV5-1|TRBJ1-1|many
ASSPGDHRDNTEAF
>TRBV20-1|TRBJ1-1|-
SAREDSNTEAF
>TRBV12-3/TRBV12-4|TRBJ1-2|many
ASRANRDYGYT
>TRBV12-3/TRBV12-4|TRBJ1-1|many
ASSFQGTSEAF
>TRBV30|TRBJ2-7|-
ALSPGQGIPYEQY
>TRBV5-1|TRBJ1-1|few
ASRPTGGTEAF
>TRBV7-3|TRBJ2-1|few
ASSQNNYNEQF
>TRBV20-1|TRBJ1-2|few
SAPALRTGSYGYT
>TRBV5-1|TRBJ2-1|many
ASSPVGVGSYNEQF
>TRBV19|TRBJ2-2|many
ASTWDSANTGELF
>TRBV28|TRBJ2-2|-
ASSLYKTGGARYAGELF
>TRBV20-1|TRBJ1-5|many
SAADRANQPQH
>TRBV3-1|TRBJ1-1|few
ASSQEVGTGLGGTEAF
>TRBV4-2|TRBJ1-3|many
ASSPDGLNTIY
>TRBV12-3/TRBV12-4|TRBJ2-5|few
ASTTIGETQY
>TRBV5-4|TRBJ2-5|many
ASSPGGSEETQY
>TRBV27|TRBJ1-6|-
ASSLGTRQGYNSPVH
>TRBV12-3/TRBV12-4|TRBJ2-7|-
ASSRVLGYEQY
>TRBV6-5|TRBJ2-7|many
ASSLKGPGPSYEQY
>TRBV12-5|TRBJ1-4|few
ASTKGAILNEKLF
>TRBV12-3/TRBV12-4|TRBJ1-1|many
ASSFNQNTEAF
>TRBV5-1|TRBJ1-6|many
ASSGGGLRDNSPLH
>TRBV20-1|TRBJ2-1|many
SARRLDGQF
>TRBV5-1|TRBJ2-5|many
ASSLETSGETQY